Listed below are T cell receptor beta chains from one sample, sequenced in a study of identifying expanded T cells in peripheral blood. Some clones are missing from TCRdb's copy, which holds only in-frame ones; the method was immunoSEQ multiplex PCR. The sample carries 50,000 to 60,000 clones, approximately 80% recorded once. Sample: blood. These receptors all come from a person between 18 and 75 years old in good health. Both conserved end residues are part of each CDR3. Each record gives: J gene, V gene, CDR3 protein.

j_gene: TRBJ1-3; v_gene: TRBV18; CDR3aa: CASSSTGTGFGNTIYF
j_gene: TRBJ1-2; v_gene: TRBV5-4; CDR3aa: CASSLPSTQPGYGYTF
j_gene: TRBJ1-5; v_gene: TRBV19; CDR3aa: CASRKQVHSNQPQHF
j_gene: TRBJ1-2; v_gene: TRBV29-1; CDR3aa: CSVRQLEGYTF
j_gene: TRBJ1-6; v_gene: TRBV5-1; CDR3aa: CASSLDGHEGAPLHF
j_gene: TRBJ2-1; v_gene: TRBV7-2; CDR3aa: CASSAQRTSGGGNEQFF
j_gene: TRBJ1-2; v_gene: TRBV4-1; CDR3aa: CASSQERGSGYGYTF
j_gene: TRBJ2-1; v_gene: TRBV7-8; CDR3aa: CASAAGGPTEQFF
j_gene: TRBJ2-3; v_gene: TRBV10-2; CDR3aa: CASRLANTDTQYF
j_gene: TRBJ2-2; v_gene: TRBV7-3; CDR3aa: CASSFIGQANTGELFF
j_gene: TRBJ2-3; v_gene: TRBV4-3; CDR3aa: CASSQERRTTDTQYF
j_gene: TRBJ1-5; v_gene: TRBV5-7; CDR3aa: CASSFLTGPNQPQHF
j_gene: TRBJ2-7; v_gene: TRBV6-1; CDR3aa: CASTLDRVSSYEQYF
j_gene: TRBJ2-5; v_gene: TRBV20-1; CDR3aa: CSALLSETQYF
j_gene: TRBJ2-1; v_gene: TRBV12-5; CDR3aa: CASGSGTAYNNEQFF
j_gene: TRBJ2-7; v_gene: TRBV5-4; CDR3aa: CASSPDGSLYEQYF
j_gene: TRBJ2-2; v_gene: TRBV28; CDR3aa: CASSSTRLAGNTGELFF
j_gene: TRBJ1-1; v_gene: TRBV19; CDR3aa: CASTPPPAVNTEAFF
j_gene: TRBJ2-2; v_gene: TRBV18; CDR3aa: CASSPPLVQGTGELFF
j_gene: TRBJ2-2; v_gene: TRBV2; CDR3aa: CASRTWVLGTGELFF
j_gene: TRBJ2-7; v_gene: TRBV7-2; CDR3aa: CASSFGGSSGNEQYF
j_gene: TRBJ1-5; v_gene: TRBV27; CDR3aa: CASNLRIGGNQPQHF
j_gene: TRBJ2-1; v_gene: TRBV4-1; CDR3aa: CASRVLAGNNEQFF
j_gene: TRBJ2-2; v_gene: TRBV11-2; CDR3aa: CASSLLVQINTGELFF
j_gene: TRBJ1-2; v_gene: TRBV6-5; CDR3aa: CASTLRGDGYTF
j_gene: TRBJ1-1; v_gene: TRBV5-6; CDR3aa: CASSPFGGEAFF
j_gene: TRBJ1-6; v_gene: TRBV6-5; CDR3aa: CASTPTFDWHSPLHF
j_gene: TRBJ2-2; v_gene: TRBV19; CDR3aa: CASSIYGGANTGELFF
j_gene: TRBJ2-1; v_gene: TRBV14; CDR3aa: CASSQRNNEQFF
j_gene: TRBJ2-2; v_gene: TRBV5-5; CDR3aa: CASTSTSGGPGELFF
j_gene: TRBJ2-2; v_gene: TRBV27; CDR3aa: CASSYKDRGGTGELFF
j_gene: TRBJ1-2; v_gene: TRBV29-1; CDR3aa: CSVEPGQGGYTF
j_gene: TRBJ1-1; v_gene: TRBV7-9; CDR3aa: CASSLAGVSGQGNTEAFF
j_gene: TRBJ1-2; v_gene: TRBV19; CDR3aa: CASEIPRGFYGYTF
j_gene: TRBJ2-7; v_gene: TRBV11-3; CDR3aa: CASSLSADPYEQYF
j_gene: TRBJ1-1; v_gene: TRBV5-4; CDR3aa: CASSLQLNTEAFF
j_gene: TRBJ1-2; v_gene: TRBV14; CDR3aa: CASSQDLPGAERVYTF
j_gene: TRBJ1-1; v_gene: TRBV5-4; CDR3aa: CASSRATTGSSTEAFF
j_gene: TRBJ2-2; v_gene: TRBV7-9; CDR3aa: CASSLGTVREATGELFF
j_gene: TRBJ2-3; v_gene: TRBV9; CDR3aa: CASSVTGADTQYF
j_gene: TRBJ2-3; v_gene: TRBV27; CDR3aa: CASARQDTDTQYF